Sequencing of this T cell receptor (beta chain) was carried out in a study of blood T cell repertoires in COVID-19. In the study overall: Donors in the United States, Italy and Spain gave samples during acute or convalescent COVID-19.

Residents of about two dozen US areas, aged about 18 to 89 years, made up the participants. Researchers sorted participants into cohorts using their self-reported clinical history. TCRdb keeps only in-frame clones here, not all; method: immunoSEQ multiplex PCR. The profile covers 450,000 or so clones, with less than 95% appearing a single time and 0.6% taken by the ten largest. The sequence was collected from a man between 18 and 29 years old who had recovered from COVID-19. Sequencing was done on a sample of PBMCs or T cells enriched from blood (not recorded which).

The DNA of the CDR3 is TGTGCCAGCAGTAAGGAAGGACAGGCACACACTGAAGCTTTCTTT. Protein: CASSKEGQAHTEAFF. The rearrangement uses TRBV2 and TRBJ1-1, with 7 bases identical to TRBD1. This CDR3 has 15 residues. J gave up 3 bases and V 5 bases, and 9 bases lay outside the gene matches. Germline-derived CDR1 and CDR2 are SNHLY and FYNNEI.